One sample yielded the 17 T cell receptor beta chains listed below, sequenced in a study of OX40 agonist ivuxolimab in advanced cancers. Data came from immunoSEQ multiplex PCR; TCRdb stores just in-frame clones and leaves some out. Of some 97,000 clones in the sample, roughly 90% were seen once. The material was CD4+ or CD8+ T cells sorted from blood, obtained in a trial of the OX40 agonist ivuxolimab. These receptor sequences come from an adult with an advanced solid tumor such as melanoma, head and neck, liver or kidney cancer.

This clone appeared a single time. J is TRBJ2-1 and V is TRBV28; 7 nucleotides align to TRBD2. CDR1 and CDR2 (germline): MDHEN, SYDVKM. V was clipped by 4 bases and J by 3 bases; unmatched bases: 12. This CDR3 has 17 amino acids. CDR3 sequence (DNA): TGTGCCAGCAGTTCCAAACTAGCGAGGCCCAACTACAATGAGCAGTTCTTC. Encoded protein: CASSSKLARPNYNEQFF.

The J gene is TRBJ2-3, the V gene TRBV19; possibly TRBD1 for D (6 bases). The CDR3 length is 14 residues. Germline loops: CDR1 LNHDA, CDR2 SQIVND (reference sequence). Trimming took 5 bases from V and 1 from J, leaving 10 bases between them. The CDR3 loop reads CASSQGHRTDTQYF. The CDR3 DNA reads as TGTGCCAGTAGTCAGGGACACCGCACAGATACGCAGTATTTT.

The gene calls are TRBV6-5 and TRBJ1-1, with TRBD1 as a possible D gene (6 bases). This CDR3 contains 15 residues. The germline V and J ends were trimmed by 6 bases and 1 base, with 15 bases remaining between them. Germline loops: CDR1 MNHEY, CDR2 SVGAGI. CDR3 protein: CASSDSQGANTEAFF. CDR3 nucleotide sequence: TGTGCCAGCAGCGATTCACAGGGAGCGAACACTGAAGCTTTCTTT.

The gene calls are TRBV29-1 and TRBJ1-2; D remains unclear. Germline lookup yields CDR1 SQVTM and CDR2 ANQGSEA. The CDR3 spans 12 residues. The germline V and J ends were trimmed by 4 bases and 7 bases, with 13 bases remaining between them. CDR3 DNA: TGCAGCGTTGGGGAGGGATTCCTTGGCTACACCTTC. Residues: CSVGEGFLGYTF.

This chain links TRBV11-3 with TRBJ2-2; 7 bases fit TRBD1. V dropped 6 bases and J dropped 1; count of bases not matched to a gene: 5. Germline CDR1 reads SGHNT; CDR2 reads YENEEA. The CDR3 runs 15 residues. In DNA form, the CDR3 reads TGTGCCAGCAGTTCAGGGGGTCTGAACACCGGGGAGCTGTTTTTT. This encodes CASSSGGLNTGELFF. Supplemented by reference TRBV11-3 and TRBJ2-2, the full variable domain reads EAGVVQSPRYKIIEKKQPVAFWCNPISGHNTLYWYLQNLGQGPELLIRYENEEAVDDSQLPKDRFSAERLKGVDSTLKIQPAELGDSAVYLCASSSGGLNTGELFFGEGSRLTVL.

The chain combines TRBV11-2 with TRBJ2-5; D possibly corresponds to TRBD2 (5 bases). This CDR3 has 15 amino acids. Trimming stripped 1 base from V and 4 bases from J, with 13 bases between. Germline V gene data show CDR1 as SGHAT and CDR2 as FQNNGV. CDR3 DNA sequence: TGTGCCAGCAGCTTAGTGCGTGGGAGCCGAGAGACCCAGTACTTC. Amino acids: CASSLVRGSRETQYF.

The V gene is TRBV5-1, the J gene TRBJ2-5, with D uncertain. The CDR3 spans 12 residues. V was cut by 4 bases and J by 6 bases, with 10 bases left in between. Germline CDR1 SGHRS, CDR2 YFSETQ. The CDR3 DNA follows: TGCGCCAGCAGCCCCGGACGGCAGACCCAGTACTTC. Translating gives CASSPGRQTQYF.

The chain has TRBV2 and TRBJ1-5; weak D call: TRBD1 (5 bases). This CDR3 has 15 amino acids. The germline gives CDR1 SNHLY, CDR2 FYNNEI. Trimming took 6 bases from V and 1 from J, leaving 13 bases between them. This CDR3 is CASRPGTVSNQPQHF. In DNA, the CDR3 is TGTGCCAGCAGACCCGGGACTGTGAGCAATCAGCCCCAGCATTTT.

The rearrangement uses TRBV11-2 and TRBJ2-7, with D perhaps matching TRBD1 or TRBD2 (5 bases each). Trimming removed 3 bases from V and 4 bases from J, with 19 bases in between. Per the germline V gene, CDR1 is SGHAT and CDR2 is FQNNGV. This CDR3 has 16 residues. The CDR3 DNA is TGTGCCAGCAGCTTTTCCCTTCGGGGCGCTTATTACGAGCAGTACTTC. Translation gives CASSFSLRGAYYEQYF. Looking up the rest from reference TRBV11-2 and TRBJ2-7 gives the full variable domain: EAGVAQSPRYKIIEKRQSVAFWCNPISGHATLYWYQQILGQGPKLLIQFQNNGVVDDSQLPKDRFSAERLKGVDSTLKIQPAKLEDSAVYLCASSFSLRGAYYEQYFGPGTRLTVT.

The chain has TRBV6-1 and TRBJ2-5, with D hard to call. This CDR3 spans 12 amino acids. CDR1 is MNHNS, CDR2 SASEGT, per germline. The V end lost 1 base, the J end lost 5 bases, and 5 bases lay between the germline ends. The CDR3 DNA is TGTGCCAGCAGTGAAGGGTTTGAGACCCAGTACTTC. Translated, it gives CASSEGFETQYF.

The J gene is TRBJ1-5, the V gene TRBV7-9, with unresolved D. This CDR3 comprises 13 residues. Germline V gene sequence: CDR1 SEHNR, CDR2 FQNEAQ (reference sequence). The V end lost 0 bases, the J end lost 0 bases, and 0 bases lay between the germline ends. The CDR3 loop reads CASSLASNQPQHF. In nucleotides, the CDR3 is TGTGCCAGCAGCTTAGCTAGCAATCAGCCCCAGCATTTT.

This sequence joins TRBV2 and TRBJ1-2, with a possible D match to TRBD1 (6 bases). CDR1 is SNHLY, CDR2 FYNNEI, per germline. The CDR3 consists of 14 residues. The ends were cut back, 4 bases at V and 8 bases at J, with 17 bases in the middle. CDR3 amino acids: CASSGGGGPGGYTF. CDR3 in DNA: TGTGCCAGCAGTGGAGGAGGGGGACCCGGCGGCTACACCTTC.

This chain uses TRBV19 with TRBJ1-1; D not certain. The V and J ends lost 3 bases and 0 bases respectively, with 8 bases between them. Germline CDR1 is LNHDA and CDR2 is SQIVND (reference sequence). The CDR3 covers 14 residues. CDR3 protein: CASSISHVNTEAFF. The CDR3 nucleotides are TGTGCCAGTAGTATCTCACACGTGAACACTGAAGCTTTCTTT.

The rearrangement links TRBV7-9 to TRBJ2-2, with D possibly being TRBD2 (6 bases). CDR3 size: 17 residues. Germline CDR1 SEHNR, CDR2 FQNEAQ (reference sequence). Between the trimmed V and J ends, which lost 0 bases and 1 base, there was a span of 12 bases. The CDR3 bases are TGTGCCAGCAGCTTAGCGCTAATCGGGAGGAACACCGGGGAGCTGTTTTTT. As protein: CASSLALIGRNTGELFF.

The V gene is TRBV30, the J gene TRBJ2-5, with 7 bases matching TRBD2. Looked up from germline, CDR1 is GTSNPN and CDR2 is SVGIG (reference sequence). Trimming took 2 bases from V and 5 from J; bases not matched to a gene: 8. The CDR3 is made up of 14 amino acids. For the CDR3, the DNA is TGTGCCTGGAGTACGTGGGGGGGGGACGAGACCCAGTACTTC. Translated: CAWSTWGGDETQYF.

The chain recombines TRBV5-1 with TRBJ2-7; D might be TRBD1 or TRBD2, each matching 5 bases. The V end was cut by 0 bases, the J end by 3 bases, with 13 bases between. This CDR3 comprises 15 residues. Germline CDR1 reads SGHRS; CDR2 reads YFSETQ. The DNA of the CDR3 is TGCGCCAGCAGCTTGGATTCGGGACCCTACTACGAGCAGTACTTC. Its translation: CASSLDSGPYYEQYF.

This sequence joins TRBV18 and TRBJ1-5; no firm D call. The ends were cut back, 3 bases at V and 1 base at J, with 7 bases in the middle. The CDR3 length is 14 residues. The germline V gene has CDR1 KGHSH and CDR2 LQKENI. CDR3 sequence reads: CASSPMESNQPQHF. The CDR3 DNA sequence: TGTGCCAGCTCACCTATGGAGAGCAATCAGCCCCAGCATTTT.